These 31 T cell receptor beta chains were all obtained from the same sample, sequenced in a study of T cell repertoires in cytomegalovirus infection. One entry per CDR3 protein, called by TCRdb with MiXCR from the reads. The data contain 300,000 to 450,000 distinct CDR3 sequences, approximately 18% of them singletons. Sequences were obtained from PBMCs. These receptors were taken from a human donor in good health (CMV status not recorded). Some clones in this sample may be carry-over from other donors' samples.

The chain carries TRBV5-8 and TRBJ2-7; possibly TRBD1 for D (6 bases). CDR3 length: 15 residues. Germline CDR1 is SGHTS and CDR2 is YDEGEE. Trimming cost V 4 bases and J 1 base, with 15 bases left between them. The CDR3 DNA follows: TGTGCCAGCAGCAAGATGGCAGGGGAGTCCTACGAGCAGTACTTC. Translating gives CASSKMAGESYEQYF.

The chain employs TRBV9 and TRBJ2-7; D might be TRBD2 (5 bases). CDR1 is SGDLS and CDR2 is YYNGEE in the germline V gene. Trimming stripped 4 bases from V and 3 bases from J, with 17 bases between. The length of the CDR3 is 15 residues. CDR3 residues: CASSPHPGSYYEQYF. The CDR3 DNA is TGTGCCAGCAGCCCTCACCCGGGGAGTTACTACGAGCAGTACTTC.

The chain employs TRBV11-2 and TRBJ2-5; 9 nucleotides match TRBD2. Germline V lookup: CDR1 SGHAT, CDR2 FQNNGV. CDR3 length: 16 residues. V lost 8 bases and J lost 2; bases outside the gene matches: 12. CDR3 bases: TGTGCCAGCGGAACCGGGACTAGCCCAGGTCAAGAGACCCAGTACTTC. This encodes CASGTGTSPGQETQYF.

This rearrangement joins TRBV7-9 to TRBJ1-5; D not certain. Germline V gene sequence: CDR1 SEHNR, CDR2 FQNEAQ (reference sequence). Trimming removed 1 base from V and 4 bases from J, with 8 bases in between. The length of the CDR3 is 14 residues. In DNA, the CDR3 is TGTGCCAGCAGCTTAGACAGTTTTAATCAGCCCCAGCATTTT. It specifies CASSLDSFNQPQHF.

A word on this clonotype: The germline gene is not matched at one end of the junction; a read error may be the cause. This chain connects TRBV12-5 to TRBJ1-5, with a weak D call TRBD1 (5 bases). Germline V gene sequence: CDR1 LGHNT, CDR2 FRNRAP. The length of the CDR3 is 15 residues. For the CDR3, the DNA is TGCTTCCTCAGGGTCGGTACTGTAAGCAATCAGCCCCAGCATTTT. Protein: CFLRVGTVSNQPQHF.

This clonotype appeared many times. A read error may account for a junction end that differs from germline. The CDR3 reads CASSSQGSTEAFF. In DNA, the CDR3 is TGTGCCAGCAGTTCACAGGGAAGCACTGAAGCTTTCTTT. The V call is TRBV5-1, the J call TRBJ1-1; D may be TRBD1 (6 bases). The CDR3 has 13 residues. CDR1 and CDR2 from the germline V gene are SGHRS and YFSETQ.

The chain uses TRBV27 and TRBJ2-3, with D tentatively TRBD1 (5 bases). CDR3 length equals 16 residues. Germline V CDR1 and CDR2: MNHEY, SMNVEV (reference sequence). The germline V and J ends were trimmed by 1 base and 2 bases, with 13 bases remaining between them. As DNA, the CDR3 is TGTGCCAGCAGTTTATTCCGGCCAGGGCTCACAGATACGCAGTATTTT. It is translated as CASSLFRPGLTDTQYF.

This rearrangement joins TRBV2 to TRBJ2-7; D unresolved. Germline V CDR1 and CDR2: SNHLY, FYNNEI. There are 12 residues in the CDR3. Trimming took off 5 bases at V and 4 bases at J, with 9 bases between the two ends. The CDR3 coding sequence is TGTGCCAGCAGTCCCGTCCCGTACGAGCAGTACTTC. Its translation: CASSPVPYEQYF.

This clonotype was seen at least ten times. The genes are TRBV7-8 and TRBJ1-4; TRBD1 matches at 7 bases. This CDR3 is built from 15 residues. Germline CDR1 SGHVS, CDR2 FQNEAQ. J gave up 3 bases and V 5 bases, and 6 bases lay outside the gene matches. The chain's CDR3 is CASSPGGAANEKLFF. The CDR3 DNA follows: TGTGCCAGCAGCCCAGGGGGAGCGGCTAATGAAAAACTGTTTTTT.

This clonotype was counted a few times. The chain joins TRBV10-3 to TRBJ2-5; 7 nucleotides match TRBD1. The germline V gene encodes CDR1 ENHRY and CDR2 SYGVKD. V trimming: 6 bases; J trimming: 3 bases; junction bases outside the gene matches: 4. This CDR3 has 13 amino acids. CDR3 residues: CAISGTVEETQYF. CDR3 nucleotides: TGTGCCATCAGCGGGACAGTTGAAGAGACCCAGTACTTC.

The rearrangement joins TRBV4-1 to TRBJ1-1; D remains unclear. The V gene lost 0 bases and the J gene lost 1 base, with 6 bases spanning the gap. The CDR3 consists of 14 residues. Germline CDR1 reads MGHRA; CDR2 reads YSYEKL. As DNA, the CDR3 is TGCGCCAGCAGCCAAGACGGCAGGAACACTGAAGCTTTCTTT. Its translation: CASSQDGRNTEAFF.

This clonotype has a single count. This chain joins TRBV27 and TRBJ1-1, with unresolved D. This CDR3 is built from 15 residues. In germline, CDR1 is MNHEY, CDR2 SMNVEV (reference sequence). Deletions cut 4 bases from V and 5 bases from J, with 17 bases between. The CDR3 bases are TGTGCCAGCAGTTCGGTGATGGGGATGGGGACTGAAGCTTTCTTT. Its protein product is CASSSVMGMGTEAFF.

The V and J genes are TRBV5-6 and TRBJ2-2, with 11 bases fitting TRBD2. V lost 2 bases and J lost 7; bases outside the gene matches: 4. Germline V gene lookup returns CDR1 SGHDT and CDR2 YYEEEE. The CDR3 has 15 residues. The chain's CDR3 is CASSFGLAGSGELFF. CDR3 nucleotides: TGTGCCAGCAGCTTTGGACTAGCGGGCAGCGGGGAGCTGTTTTTT.

This clonotype was detected only a few times. The chain recombines TRBV10-3 with TRBJ1-2; maybe TRBD1 (5 bases). V lost 0 bases and J lost 6, with 20 bases in between. The germline V gene encodes CDR1 ENHRY and CDR2 SYGVKD. CDR3 length equals 17 residues. DNA for the CDR3: TGTGCCATCAGTGAGTCCTGGGGACTAAAGAGCACTAATGGCTACACCTTC. It codes for CAISESWGLKSTNGYTF.

In its sample, this clonotype was seen many times. The chain has TRBV6-2 or TRBV6-3 and TRBJ2-3; 9 bases agree with TRBD1. The CDR3 runs to 18 residues. V dropped 5 bases and J dropped 5; count of bases not matched to a gene: 17. CDR1 and CDR2 from the germline V gene are MNHEY and SVGEGT. The CDR3 bases are TGTGCCAGCAGTGGATACCTACGGACAGGGGATCTTGGAGATACGCAGTATTTT. Amino acid sequence: CASSGYLRTGDLGDTQYF.

This clonotype was counted a few times. The gene calls are TRBV19 and TRBJ1-1; D perhaps matches TRBD1 (5 bases). V gave up 10 bases and J gave up 1 base, with 16 bases separating them. CDR1 and CDR2 (germline): LNHDA, SQIVND (reference sequence). The CDR3 is 14 residues long. The CDR3 loop is CATAAEGWNTEAFF. The CDR3, as DNA: TGTGCCACTGCGGCCGAGGGGTGGAACACTGAAGCTTTCTTT.

This clonotype turned up a few times. The V call is TRBV6-6, the J call TRBJ1-6; D remains unclear. Germline V gene data show CDR1 as MNHNY and CDR2 as SVGAGI (reference sequence). The germline V and J ends were trimmed by 5 bases and 4 bases, with 12 bases remaining between them. The CDR3 totals 15 residues. The CDR3 is CASSQNREYNSPLHF. DNA for the CDR3: TGTGCCAGCAGTCAAAATCGGGAGTATAATTCACCCCTCCACTTT.

Details on this clonotype: This CDR3 is missing its conserved last phenylalanine or tryptophan, likely due to a read error. The V call is TRBV11-2, the J call TRBJ2-3; the D call may be TRBD1 or TRBD2 (6 bases each). Germline CDR1 SGHAT, CDR2 FQNNGV. Deletions cut 5 bases from V and 6 bases from J, with 9 bases between. This CDR3 contains 12 residues. The CDR3 is CASSRGHDTQYL. The CDR3 DNA is TGTGCCAGCAGCCGGGGGCACGATACGCAGTATTTA.

This clonotype occurred many times. V gene TRBV7-2 combines with J gene TRBJ1-2; no definite D call. Germline V gene lookup returns CDR1 SGHTA and CDR2 FQGNSA. CDR3 length equals 14 residues. Trimming stripped 6 bases from V and 4 bases from J, with 15 bases between. CDR3 coding DNA: TGTGCCAGCAGTTTGGATGCAGGAGGCTATGGCTACACCTTC. Translation: CASSLDAGGYGYTF.

This clonotype was observed a few times. The CDR3 region is CAISDRPGEKLFF. The CDR3 DNA follows: TGTGCCATCAGTGACAGGCCGGGGGAAAAACTGTTTTTT. The chain is built from TRBV10-3 and TRBJ1-4; no firm D call. Germline lookup yields CDR1 ENHRY and CDR2 SYGVKD. Trimming stripped 3 bases from V and 8 bases from J, with 10 bases between. The CDR3 has 13 amino acids.

In its sample, this clonotype was seen many times. This chain connects TRBV4-3 to TRBJ1-1; D might be TRBD1 (5 bases). CDR3 length equals 14 residues. Germline CDR1 and CDR2: LGHNA and YSLEER. Trimming cost V 2 bases and J 3 bases, with 10 bases left between them. CDR3 in amino acids: CASSQTGGHTEAFF. In DNA, the CDR3 is TGCGCCAGCAGCCAAACCGGGGGTCACACTGAAGCTTTCTTT.

This clonotype was found a few times. The chain uses TRBV5-1 and TRBJ2-3; 9 bases are shared with TRBD1. In germline, CDR1 is SGHRS, CDR2 YFSETQ. The CDR3 is 14 amino acids. The junction had 7 bases not matched to a gene; V was cut back by 3 bases and J by 8 bases. The CDR3 reads CASSSGQGYTTQYF. CDR3 bases: TGCGCCAGCAGCTCGGGACAGGGTTATACTACGCAGTATTTT.

This clonotype came up many times. CDR3 sequence: CASSLTHRQKMNTEAFF. As DNA, the CDR3 is TGTGCCAGCAGCTTAACCCACAGGCAGAAGATGAACACTGAAGCTTTCTTT. The chain uses TRBV7-8 and TRBJ1-1; D is possibly TRBD1 (5 bases). The length of the CDR3 is 17 residues. Trimming cost V 2 bases and J 0 bases, with 16 bases left between them. Germline lookup yields CDR1 SGHVS and CDR2 FQNEAQ.

This clonotype was observed a few times. The rearrangement uses TRBV7-2 and TRBJ1-2, with unresolved D. The germline V gene encodes CDR1 SGHTA and CDR2 FQGNSA. V lost 5 bases to trimming and J lost 6 bases, with 13 bases between them. The CDR3 has 13 amino acids. CDR3 residues: CASSPRTVDGYTF. CDR3 nucleotide sequence: TGTGCCAGCAGCCCGAGAACGGTCGATGGCTACACCTTC.

Only a few counts were recorded for this clonotype. This rearrangement joins TRBV7-6 to TRBJ1-1, with D possibly being TRBD1 (6 bases). The CDR3 has 15 residues. Germline CDR1 is SGHVS and CDR2 is FNYEAQ. Trimming left V 2 bases short and J 4 bases short, with 14 bases between. Written as DNA, the CDR3 is TGTGCCAGCAGCTTAAGCAGGGGTCGGGGCACTGAAGCTTTCTTT. It translates to CASSLSRGRGTEAFF.

The chain is built from TRBV30 and TRBJ2-1, with 9 bases fitting TRBD2. The germline V gene encodes CDR1 GTSNPN and CDR2 SVGIG (reference sequence). The trim removed 4 bases at V and 6 bases at J, leaving 10 bases unmatched. This CDR3 is built from 15 residues. CDR3 protein: CAWTQKGLAINEQFF. CDR3 coding DNA: TGTGCCTGGACCCAAAAGGGACTAGCAATCAATGAGCAGTTCTTC.

V gene TRBV20-1 combines with J gene TRBJ2-3; 10 bases agree with TRBD2. The CDR3 is 14 residues long. Germline V lookup: CDR1 DFQATT, CDR2 SNEGSKA (reference sequence). Trimming removed 4 bases from V and 0 bases from J; junction bases left unmatched: 1. CDR3 in amino acids: CSATGLASTDTQYF. The CDR3 bases are TGCAGTGCTACGGGACTAGCGAGCACAGATACGCAGTATTTT.

The table lists this clonotype with many counts. V is TRBV10-3 and J is TRBJ2-5; D remains unclear. From germline, CDR1 is ENHRY and CDR2 SYGVKD. CDR3 length: 14 residues. Trimming removed 6 bases from V and 3 bases from J, with 14 bases in between. CDR3 protein: CAIRGMAMEETQYF. CDR3 nucleotides: TGTGCCATCAGAGGCATGGCGATGGAAGAGACCCAGTACTTC.

This clonotype was counted at least ten times. This chain joins TRBV7-8 and TRBJ2-1; 7 bases map to TRBD2. The CDR3 is 15 residues long. The germline CDR1 and CDR2 sequences are SGHVS and FQNEAQ. V lost 5 bases, J lost 4 bases, and 8 bases stayed unmatched. In DNA, the CDR3 is TGTGCCAGCAGCCCTAGCGGAGTCCGTTACAATGAGCAGTTCTTC. It encodes CASSPSGVRYNEQFF.

Points on this clonotype: Compared with germline, one end of the junction differs, possibly owing to a read error. This chain uses TRBV7-2 with TRBJ2-5; D unclear. CDR1 is SGHTA and CDR2 is FQGNSA in the germline V gene. CDR3 length: 14 amino acids. CDR3 in DNA: TGTGCCAGCAGCGGGCCCTGGAGAAGGAAGACCCAGCACTTC. It specifies CASSGPWRRKTQHF.

This clonotype was observed many times. The rearrangement links TRBV12-3 or TRBV12-4 to TRBJ2-3; no firm D call. There are 17 residues in the CDR3. V dropped 4 bases and J dropped 4 bases, with 21 bases sitting between them. CDR3 residues: CASSSLMLWGGADTQYF. The CDR3 nucleotides read TGTGCCAGCAGTTCCCTTATGCTCTGGGGTGGGGCAGATACGCAGTATTTT.